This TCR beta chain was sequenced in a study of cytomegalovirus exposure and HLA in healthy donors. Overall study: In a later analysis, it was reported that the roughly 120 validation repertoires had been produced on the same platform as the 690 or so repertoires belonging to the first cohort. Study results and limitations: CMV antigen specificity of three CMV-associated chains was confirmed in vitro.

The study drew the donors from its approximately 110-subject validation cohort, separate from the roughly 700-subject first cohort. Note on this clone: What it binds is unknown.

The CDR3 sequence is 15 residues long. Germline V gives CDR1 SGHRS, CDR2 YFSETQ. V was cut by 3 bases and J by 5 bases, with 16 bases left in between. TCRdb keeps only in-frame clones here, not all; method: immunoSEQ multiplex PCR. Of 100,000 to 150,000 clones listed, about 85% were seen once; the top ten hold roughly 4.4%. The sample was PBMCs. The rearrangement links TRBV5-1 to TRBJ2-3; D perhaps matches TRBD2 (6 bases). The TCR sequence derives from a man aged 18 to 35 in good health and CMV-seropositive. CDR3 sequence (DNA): TGCGCCAGCAGCTGGGGGGAACGGAGGGGAGATACGCAGTATTTT. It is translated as CASSWGERRGDTQYF. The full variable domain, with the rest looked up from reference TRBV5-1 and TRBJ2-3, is KAGVTQTPRYLIKTRGQQVTLSCSPISGHRSVSWYQQTPGQGLQFLFEYFSETQRNKGNFPGRFSGRQFSNSRSEMNVSTLELGDSALYLCASSWGERRGDTQYFGPGTRLTVL.